The following is a TCR beta chain sequence with its context. Its antigen remains unidentified. This record comes from a study of T cell responses to AZD1222 COVID-19 vaccine. TCRdb's copy holds only in-frame clones and misses some; the assay was immunoSEQ multiplex PCR. The sample holds roughly 150,000 clones, about 90% seen once. Study observations and caveats: No repertoire was sampled before or during the peak T cell response, only after it. Just a handful of AZD1222 recipients were seropositive at baseline.

Per the germline V gene, CDR1 is KGHDR and CDR2 is SFDVKD. This CDR3 has 14 residues. Trimming pared 5 bases from V and 2 bases from J, leaving 8 bases between. The chain is built from TRBV24-1 and TRBJ2-2; D is possibly TRBD1 (6 bases). This TCR came from an adult who received the AZD1222 COVID-19 vaccine. The specimen was peripheral blood, collected 28 days after the second AZD1222 dose. CDR3 bases: TGTGCCACCAGTGCGGACAGTAACACCGGGGAGCTGTTTTTT. It translates to CATSADSNTGELFF.